This T cell receptor (beta chain) was sequenced in a study of blood T cell repertoires in COVID-19. As for the study in general: COVID-19 samples collected from the United States, Italy and Spain covered acute and convalescent phases.

Trimming cost V 2 bases and J 6 bases, with 13 bases left between them. CDR3 length equals 14 residues. Per the germline V gene, CDR1 is KGHSH and CDR2 is LQKENI. Clones were sequenced by immunoSEQ multiplex PCR, and TCRdb holds only the in-frame ones, with some missing. The sample gives around 100,000 clones, less than 85% of which show up once; 20% to 25% is in the top ten. Sequencing was performed on peripheral blood. The rearrangement uses TRBV18 and TRBJ1-2; D remains unclear. The receptor was derived from a man between 65 and 85 years old with active or convalescent COVID-19. CDR3 amino acids: CASSPGELTNGYTF. The CDR3 DNA is TGTGCCAGCTCACCAGGGGAGCTTACTAATGGCTACACCTTC.